These T cell receptor beta chains were read from a single sample in a study of blood T cell repertoires in COVID-19. The method was immunoSEQ multiplex PCR; TCRdb's version includes in-frame clones alone and lacks a portion of them. The sample consists of under 550,000 clones, around 90% of them appearing once. Sample: peripheral blood. The receptors here all came from a man younger than 35 with COVID-19, enrolled during active disease. Both conserved end residues are part of each CDR3.

TRBV5-1	TRBJ2-2	CASSVTSGSNTGELFF
TRBV28	TRBJ1-6	CASRETGRYNSPLHF
TRBV9	TRBJ2-2	CASSVEWGERNTGELFF
TRBV10-2	TRBJ2-1	CASSDLMGTRNNEQFF
TRBV3-1/TRBV3-2	TRBJ2-5	CASRRDFQETQYF
TRBV12-2	TRBJ1-5	CASRSQSGTGEGDQPQHF
TRBV5-1	TRBJ1-4	CASSLDGQGNEKLFF
TRBV5-4	TRBJ2-5	CASSRELAGETQYF
TRBV27	TRBJ1-5	CASSSYRGNQPQHF
TRBV4-1	TRBJ1-1	CASSQPVDRKNTEAFF